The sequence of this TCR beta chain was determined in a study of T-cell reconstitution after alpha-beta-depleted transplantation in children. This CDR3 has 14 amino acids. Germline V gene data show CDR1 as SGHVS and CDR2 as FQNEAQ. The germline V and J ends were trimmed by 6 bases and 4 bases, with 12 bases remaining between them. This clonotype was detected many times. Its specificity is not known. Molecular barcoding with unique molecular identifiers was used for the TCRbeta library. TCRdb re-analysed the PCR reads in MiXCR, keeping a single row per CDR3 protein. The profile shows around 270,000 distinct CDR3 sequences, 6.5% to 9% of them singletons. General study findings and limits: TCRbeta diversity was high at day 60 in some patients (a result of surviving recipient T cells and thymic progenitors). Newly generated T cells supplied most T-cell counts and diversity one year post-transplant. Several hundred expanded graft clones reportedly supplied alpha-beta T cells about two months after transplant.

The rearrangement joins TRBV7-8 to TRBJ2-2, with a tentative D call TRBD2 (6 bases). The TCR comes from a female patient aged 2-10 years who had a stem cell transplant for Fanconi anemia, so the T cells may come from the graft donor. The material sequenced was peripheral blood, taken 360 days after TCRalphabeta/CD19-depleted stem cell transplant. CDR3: CASRSAGFTGELFF. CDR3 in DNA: TGTGCCAGCAGATCCGCGGGGTTCACCGGGGAGCTGTTTTTT.